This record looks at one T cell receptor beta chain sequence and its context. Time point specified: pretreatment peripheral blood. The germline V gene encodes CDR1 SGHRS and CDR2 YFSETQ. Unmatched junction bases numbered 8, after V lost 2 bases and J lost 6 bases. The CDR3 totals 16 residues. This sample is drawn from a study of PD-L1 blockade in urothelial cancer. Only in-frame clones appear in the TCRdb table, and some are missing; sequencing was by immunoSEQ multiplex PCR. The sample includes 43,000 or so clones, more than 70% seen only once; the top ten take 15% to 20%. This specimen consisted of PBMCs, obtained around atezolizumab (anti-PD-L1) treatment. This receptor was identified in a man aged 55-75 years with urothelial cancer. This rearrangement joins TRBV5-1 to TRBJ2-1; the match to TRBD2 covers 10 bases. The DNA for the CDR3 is TGCGCCAGCAGCTTACCTCTAGCGGGAGTGGGCAATGAGCAGTTCTTC. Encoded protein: CASSLPLAGVGNEQFF.